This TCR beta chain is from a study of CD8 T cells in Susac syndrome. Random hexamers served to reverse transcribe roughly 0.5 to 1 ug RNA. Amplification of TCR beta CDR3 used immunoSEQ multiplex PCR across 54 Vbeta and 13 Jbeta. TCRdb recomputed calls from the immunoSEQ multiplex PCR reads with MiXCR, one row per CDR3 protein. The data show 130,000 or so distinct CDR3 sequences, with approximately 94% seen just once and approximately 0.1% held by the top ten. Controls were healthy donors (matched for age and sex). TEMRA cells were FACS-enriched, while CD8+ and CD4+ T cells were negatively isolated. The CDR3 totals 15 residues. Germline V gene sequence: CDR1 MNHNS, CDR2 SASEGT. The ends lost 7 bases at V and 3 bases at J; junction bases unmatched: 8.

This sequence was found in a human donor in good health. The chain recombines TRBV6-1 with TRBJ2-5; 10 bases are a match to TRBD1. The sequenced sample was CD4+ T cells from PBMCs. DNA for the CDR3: TGTGCCAGCAATACCGGGACAGGGGTTGAAGAGACCCAGTACTTC. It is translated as CASNTGTGVEETQYF.